These 16 T cell receptor beta chains share one sample of origin, sequenced in a study of T cells in Graves' hyperthyroidism and ophthalmopathy. Amplified TCR beta CDR3 regions derived from RNA transcripts. First-round RT-PCR targeting the TCR CDR3 was performed with the HTBI primer set. TCRdb fed the multiplex PCR reads into MiXCR, producing one record per CDR3 protein. The data contain 250,000 to 300,000 distinct CDR3 sequences, 10% to 15% of them singletons. Sequences were obtained from blood. The receptors stem from a woman aged 25-40 years with Graves' hyperthyroidism that later progressed to Graves' ophthalmopathy.

This clonotype was found a few times. One end of the junction fails to match germline, which may point to a read error. The rearrangement links TRBV20-1 to TRBJ2-1; TRBD2 might be the D (6 bases). Germline lookup yields CDR1 DFQATT and CDR2 SNEGSKA (reference sequence). The length of the CDR3 is 15 residues. CDR3 protein: CSAGDQSAGYNEQFF. The CDR3 DNA is TGCAGTGCTGGAGATCAATCGGCGGGATACAATGAGCAGTTCTTC.

This clonotype was seen at least ten times. The V and J genes are TRBV7-9 and TRBJ2-6; 7 positions match TRBD2. Germline V gives CDR1 SEHNR, CDR2 FQNEAQ (reference sequence). The CDR3 is made up of 16 amino acids. V shed 5 bases, J shed 2 bases, and the junction held 6 bases outside the gene matches. The CDR3 DNA reads TGTGCCAGCAGCCCACATGGGGGGGCTGGGGCCAACGTCCTGACTTTC. The encoded protein is CASSPHGGAGANVLTF.

The sample holds many counts of this clonotype. V and J are TRBV5-1 and TRBJ2-1; tentatively, D is TRBD2 (6 bases). With 0 bases removed from V and 15 bases from J, the gap between germline ends came to 13 bases. This CDR3 is built from 12 residues. CDR1 SGHRS and CDR2 YFSETQ come from the germline V gene. The CDR3 spells CASSLEGDGRFF. The CDR3 nucleotides are TGCGCCAGCAGCTTGGAGGGAGACGGGAGGTTCTTC.

This clonotype was seen at least ten times. The CDR3 DNA reads TGTGCCAGCAGTTTGGCTAGCGGGAGCTCCTACGAGCAGTACTTC. Encoded protein: CASSLASGSSYEQYF. The chain combines TRBV12-3 or TRBV12-4 with TRBJ2-7; 10 bases are shared with TRBD2. This CDR3 has 15 amino acids. V gave up 3 bases and J gave up 0 bases; unmatched junction bases: 2.

This clonotype was counted a single time. This rearrangement joins TRBV9 to TRBJ2-7; D might be TRBD1 (6 bases). CDR1 is SGDLS and CDR2 is YYNGEE in the germline V gene. V lost 3 bases to trimming and J lost 0 bases, with 13 bases between them. The CDR3 runs 15 residues. In nucleotides, the CDR3 is TGTGCCAGCAGCGCAGGACAGAGTACCTCCTACGAGCAGTACTTC. It translates to CASSAGQSTSYEQYF. Full variable domain (rest looked up from reference TRBV9 and TRBJ2-7): DSGVTQTPKHLITATGQRVTLRCSPRSGDLSVYWYQQSLDQGLQFLIQYYNGEERAKGNILERFSAQQFPDLHSELNLSSLELGDSALYFCASSAGQSTSYEQYFGPGTRLTVT.

This clonotype appeared many times. The V call is TRBV27, the J call TRBJ1-2, with D perhaps TRBD1 (5 bases). The germline CDR1 and CDR2 sequences are MNHEY and SMNVEV (reference sequence). This CDR3 contains 18 residues. Deletions cut 5 bases from V and 4 bases from J, with 26 bases between. DNA of the CDR3: TGTGCCAGCAGTCCCAGGGACCCAGGATACGGAGGTTTCTATGGCTACACCTTC. Translating it yields CASSPRDPGYGGFYGYTF.

Of note for this clonotype: A junction end diverges from the germline sequence, so it may reflect a read error. The V and J genes are TRBV12-5 and TRBJ2-1; the match to TRBD1 covers 8 bases. This CDR3 is built from 16 residues. Germline-derived CDR1 and CDR2 are LGHNT and FRNRAP. CDR3 protein: CASAKQGAGSHNEQFF. DNA of the CDR3: TGTGCTAGTGCGAAGCAGGGGGCAGGCTCCCACAATGAGCAGTTCTTC.

The chain uses TRBV20-1 and TRBJ1-4; 10 bases are a match to TRBD1. The germline CDR1 and CDR2 sequences are DFQATT and SNEGSKA (reference sequence). The CDR3 extends over 14 amino acids. V lost 5 bases and J lost 8; bases outside the gene matches: 8. DNA of the CDR3: TGCAGTGCTTACAGCGGGACAGGGGCAGAAAAACTGTTTTTT. Translation: CSAYSGTGAEKLFF.

This clonotype was counted at least ten times. CDR3 in DNA: TGTGCCAGCAGCCAAAGGACAGAAGGCTACTATGGCTACACCTTC. The encoded protein is CASSQRTEGYYGYTF. V and J are TRBV11-1 and TRBJ1-2; a weak D match, TRBD1 (6 bases). V was trimmed by 5 bases and J by 3 bases, leaving 16 bases between them. The CDR3 consists of 15 residues. The germline CDR1 and CDR2 sequences are SGHAT and FQDESV (reference sequence).

This clonotype was counted many times. The V call is TRBV6-1, the J call TRBJ2-7; 8 bases match TRBD1. The CDR3 runs to 13 residues. The V and J ends lost 6 bases and 5 bases, in that order; junction bases with no gene match: 6. Germline assignment: CDR1 MNHNS and CDR2 SASEGT. The CDR3 reads CASSNRGFNEQYF. The DNA for the CDR3 is TGTGCCAGCAGCAACAGGGGGTTCAACGAGCAGTACTTC.

This clonotype has ten or more counts. The chain combines TRBV7-2 with TRBJ1-5; D might be TRBD1 (5 bases). Germline loops: CDR1 SGHTA, CDR2 FQGNSA. Trimming removed 1 base at V and 6 bases at J, with 10 bases between. This CDR3 is 14 amino acids long. In DNA form, the CDR3 reads TGTGCCAGCAGCTTAGGATCAGGGACTCAGCCCCAGCATTTT. This encodes CASSLGSGTQPQHF.

The table lists this clonotype with many counts. This chain links TRBV7-2 with TRBJ2-1, with TRBD2 identical over 15 bases. CDR1 is SGHTA and CDR2 is FQGNSA in the germline V gene. The CDR3 is 13 residues long. V lost 10 bases to trimming and J lost 9 bases; unmatched junction nucleotides: 4. CDR3 sequence: CANEGLAGGEQFF. CDR3 sequence (DNA): TGTGCCAACGAGGGACTAGCGGGGGGTGAGCAGTTCTTC. Supplemented by reference TRBV7-2 and TRBJ2-1, the full variable domain reads GAGVSQSPSNKVTEKGKDVELRCDPISGHTALYWYRQSLGQGLEFLIYFQGNSAPDKSGLPSDRFSAERTGGSVSTLTIQRTQQEDSAVYLCANEGLAGGEQFFGPGTRLTVL.

V usage is TRBV5-1 and J usage is TRBJ2-6, with D uncertain. In germline, CDR1 is SGHRS, CDR2 YFSETQ. Trimming removed 4 bases at V and 4 bases at J, with 12 bases between. The CDR3 totals 15 residues. The CDR3 here is CASSPTWAGANVLTF. CDR3 sequence (DNA): TGCGCCAGCAGCCCCACCTGGGCAGGGGCCAACGTCCTGACTTTC.

This clonotype was recorded many times. The chain couples TRBV7-9 to TRBJ1-1; tentative D call: TRBD1 (5 bases). This CDR3 comprises 14 residues. Trimming left V 5 bases short and J 5 bases short, with 15 bases between. Germline V gene lookup returns CDR1 SEHNR and CDR2 FQNEAQ (reference sequence). The CDR3, as DNA: TGTGCCAGCAGCCCAGGGAAGGAATGGACTGAAGCTTTCTTT. This translates into CASSPGKEWTEAFF.

This clonotype was counted ten times or more. The rearrangement joins TRBV18 to TRBJ2-1; perhaps TRBD1 as D (6 bases). The CDR3 loop spans 15 amino acids. Germline lookup yields CDR1 KGHSH and CDR2 LQKENI. V was cut by 2 bases and J by 4 bases, with 12 bases left in between. CDR3 protein: CASSPSQGRYNEQFF. The CDR3 DNA follows: TGTGCCAGCTCACCATCCCAGGGGCGTTACAATGAGCAGTTCTTC.

This sequence joins TRBV6-2 or TRBV6-3 and TRBJ1-6; 10 bases line up with TRBD1. V lost 0 bases to trimming and J lost 8 bases; unmatched junction nucleotides: 1. The CDR3 sequence is 15 residues long. Germline assignment: CDR1 MNHEY and CDR2 SVGEGT. The CDR3 bases are TGTGCCAGCAGTTACTCCGGGACAGGGGATTCACCCCTCCACTTT. Protein: CASSYSGTGDSPLHF.